The next 19 T cell receptor beta chains were all read from a single sample in a study of blood T cells in healthy people across ages. Next came a second PCR, run for about 6 to 11 cycles, which used a sample-barcoded 5' primer along with a J-beta primer mix. MiXCR was run by TCRdb on the 5' RACE reads, yielding one entry per CDR3 protein. Of over 700,000 distinct CDR3 sequences in the sample, about 48% were seen once. The specimen was blood. These receptors originate from a man older than 75 in good health.

The rearrangement uses TRBV13 and TRBJ1-5; 9 positions match TRBD1. The germline gives CDR1 PRHDT, CDR2 FYEKMQ (reference sequence). The CDR3 loop spans 14 amino acids. J lost 7 bases, V lost 0 bases, and 1 base had no gene match. The CDR3 sequence is CASSLGDRGQPQHF. For the CDR3, the DNA is TGTGCCAGCAGCTTAGGGGACAGGGGCCAGCCCCAGCATTTT.

The V and J genes are TRBV20-1 and TRBJ1-5; maybe TRBD1 (6 bases). CDR3 length equals 17 residues. V dropped 0 bases and J dropped 6 bases, with 21 bases sitting between them. Germline lookup yields CDR1 DFQATT and CDR2 SNEGSKA (reference sequence). CDR3 amino acids: CSARDIRDKGPIQPQHF. The CDR3 DNA is TGCAGTGCTAGAGATATTAGGGACAAGGGTCCAATTCAGCCCCAGCATTTT.

Concerning this clonotype: A read error may be the cause here, since a much bigger clone is one base away. This rearrangement joins TRBV27 to TRBJ2-5, with TRBD2 matching over 15 bases. This CDR3 is built from 15 residues. Per germline, CDR1 MNHEY and CDR2 SMNVEV (reference sequence). With V trimmed by 6 bases and J by 11 bases, 10 bases remained unmatched. In DNA form, the CDR3 reads TGTGCCAGCAGCGGACTAGCGGGAGGGTATAATGAGCAGTACTTC. Translation: CASSGLAGGYNEQYF.

This clonotype occurred a few times. The rearrangement uses TRBV5-6 and TRBJ2-7; D is possibly TRBD1 (5 bases). This CDR3 is 17 amino acids long. Trimming removed 0 bases from V and 1 base from J, with 17 bases in between. The germline CDR1 and CDR2 sequences are SGHDT and YYEEEE. The DNA of the CDR3 is TGTGCCAGCAGCTTGGCCCACCATGGGGCTTCTTCCTACGAGCAGTACTTC. Its translation is CASSLAHHGASSYEQYF.

The V call is TRBV5-8, the J call TRBJ2-7; TRBD2 matches 14 bases. V lost 4 bases to trimming and J lost 12 bases; unmatched junction nucleotides: 6. Per the germline V gene, CDR1 is SGHTS and CDR2 is YDEGEE. The CDR3 loop spans 13 amino acids. The CDR3 reads CASSLGTSGSWYF. For the CDR3, the DNA is TGTGCCAGCAGCCTGGGGACTAGCGGGAGTTGGTACTTC.

The CDR3 protein is CASSERRGDTQYF. The CDR3, as DNA: TGTGCCAGCAGTGAACGGCGGGGGGATACGCAGTATTTT. The J gene is TRBJ2-3, the V gene TRBV6-1; 7 nucleotides agree with TRBD2. Losses at the gene ends were 2 bases for V and 6 bases for J; bases not matched to a gene: 2. There are 13 residues in the CDR3. The V gene's germline CDR1 is MNHNS and CDR2 SASEGT.

This clonotype has only one observation. The chain combines TRBV20-1 with TRBJ2-1, with 7 bases that match TRBD1. In germline, CDR1 is DFQATT, CDR2 SNEGSKA (reference sequence). V shed 6 bases, J shed 6 bases, and the junction held 20 bases outside the gene matches. The CDR3 has 17 amino acids. As DNA, the CDR3 is TGCAGTGCCCCCCTTCCCTTTAAGACAGGGAATTTCAATGAGCAGTTCTTC. Translated, it gives CSAPLPFKTGNFNEQFF.

The V and J genes are TRBV5-1 and TRBJ2-6; 8 positions match TRBD1. J lost 1 base, V lost 5 bases, and 11 bases had no gene match. The CDR3 totals 18 residues. Germline V gives CDR1 SGHRS, CDR2 YFSETQ. Written as DNA, the CDR3 is TGCGCCAGCAGAACCGTGGGGACAGGAACGTCTGGGGCCAACGTCCTGACTTTC. This codes for CASRTVGTGTSGANVLTF.

The chain carries TRBV25-1 and TRBJ2-1, with TRBD2 identical over 9 bases. Germline V gene lookup returns CDR1 MGHDK and CDR2 SYGVNS. This CDR3 comprises 15 residues. Unmatched junction bases numbered 8, after V lost 2 bases and J lost 9 bases. The CDR3 spells CASSEPGLAGSEQFF. Written as DNA, the CDR3 is TGTGCCAGCAGTGAACCTGGGCTAGCGGGAAGTGAGCAGTTCTTC.

This sequence joins TRBV10-3 and TRBJ2-3; the match to TRBD2 covers 11 bases. Germline V gene sequence: CDR1 ENHRY, CDR2 SYGVKD. After removal of 8 bases from V and 0 bases from J, the junction contained 1 base not matched to a gene. The CDR3 spans 14 residues. The CDR3 coding sequence is TGTGCCATCGCTAGCGGGAGGAGCACAGATACGCAGTATTTT. It translates to CAIASGRSTDTQYF.

In its sample, this clonotype was seen a few times. This chain connects TRBV3-1 to TRBJ2-7; 10 bases are a match to TRBD1. The germline V gene encodes CDR1 LGHDT and CDR2 YNNKEL (reference sequence). V lost 2 bases to trimming and J lost 2 bases; unmatched junction nucleotides: 3. The CDR3 spans 15 residues. In DNA, the CDR3 is TGTGCCAGCAGCCAAACGGGACAGGGGCCCTACGAGCAGTACTTC. Protein product: CASSQTGQGPYEQYF.

The rearrangement links TRBV5-1 to TRBJ2-3, with TRBD1 identical over 8 bases. Germline assignment: CDR1 SGHRS and CDR2 YFSETQ. The CDR3 consists of 16 residues. V was clipped by 3 bases and J by 3 bases; unmatched bases: 9. The CDR3 nucleotides read TGCGCCAGCAGCTCATCCGGGACAGGACTTACAGATACGCAGTATTTT. It yields the protein CASSSSGTGLTDTQYF.

With regard to this clonotype: A clone one base away is much larger, so this may be a read error. The gene calls are TRBV6-1 and TRBJ2-6; D is unclear. The V end lost 8 bases, the J end lost 0 bases, and 11 bases lay between the germline ends. In germline, CDR1 is MNHNS, CDR2 SASEGT. The CDR3 spans 15 residues. The chain's CDR3 is CASCPMISGANVLTF. The CDR3 DNA sequence: TGTGCCAGCTGTCCGATGATCTCTGGGGCCAACGTCCTGACTTTC.

The chain couples TRBV9 to TRBJ2-3; D gene unclear. The CDR3 loop spans 13 amino acids. With 2 bases removed from V and 14 bases from J, the gap between germline ends came to 18 bases. CDR1 and CDR2 (germline): SGDLS, YYNGEE. The CDR3 region is CASSVLSGRYAYF. CDR3 sequence (DNA): TGTGCCAGCAGCGTGTTGTCGGGCAGATACGCGTATTTT. Together with reference TRBV9 and TRBJ2-3, the CDR3 gives the full variable domain: DSGVTQTPKHLITATGQRVTLRCSPRSGDLSVYWYQQSLDQGLQFLIQYYNGEERAKGNILERFSAQQFPDLHSELNLSSLELGDSALYFCASSVLSGRYAYFGPGTRLTVL.

The CDR3 protein is CSAPGLPFSYEQYF. The CDR3 DNA reads as TGCAGTGCTCCGGGACTACCATTCTCCTACGAGCAGTACTTC. The chain couples TRBV20-1 to TRBJ2-7; 7 bases are shared with TRBD2. V lost 5 bases, J lost 0 bases, and 7 bases stayed unmatched. Germline V CDR1 and CDR2: DFQATT, SNEGSKA (reference sequence). This CDR3 contains 14 residues.

A few counts support this clonotype. V gene TRBV12-3 or TRBV12-4 combines with J gene TRBJ1-1; tentative D call: TRBD1 (6 bases). The CDR3 is 15 amino acids. V lost 1 base and J lost 1, with 10 bases in between. This CDR3 is CASSLVGGRNTEAFF. Here the CDR3 DNA reads TGTGCCAGCAGTTTAGTTGGGGGCAGGAACACTGAAGCTTTCTTT.

This clonotype was found a few times. The chain carries TRBV20-1 and TRBJ2-1; 8 nucleotides match TRBD2. V shed 5 bases, J shed 1 base, and the junction held 4 bases outside the gene matches. Per the germline V gene, CDR1 is DFQATT and CDR2 is SNEGSKA (reference sequence). The CDR3 is 14 residues long. The CDR3 coding sequence is TGCAGTGCTCCAGGGACTAGGTCCTACAATGAGCAGTTCTTC. Translation: CSAPGTRSYNEQFF.

The chain combines TRBV20-1 with TRBJ2-1, with a possible D match to TRBD1 (6 bases). V was pared by 5 bases and J by 3 bases, with 17 bases between. The germline V gene encodes CDR1 DFQATT and CDR2 SNEGSKA (reference sequence). The CDR3 sequence is 15 residues long. The CDR3 region has the DNA TGCAGTGCTGCTACCGGACAGATCTACTACAATGAGCAGTTCTTC. Its protein is CSAATGQIYYNEQFF.

V and J are TRBV20-1 and TRBJ1-4; possibly TRBD1 for D (6 bases). Trimming removed 3 bases from V and 8 bases from J, with 16 bases in between. Germline assignment: CDR1 DFQATT and CDR2 SNEGSKA (reference sequence). This CDR3 is 14 amino acids long. The CDR3 region has the DNA TGCAGTGCTAGCTGGCGGGGGGCGGACGAAAAACTGTTTTTT. Translation gives CSASWRGADEKLFF.